Sequencing of this T cell receptor beta chain was carried out in a study of blood T cell repertoires in COVID-19. Overall study context: Specimens from acute and convalescent COVID-19 originated in the United States, Italy and Spain.

Assay: immunoSEQ multiplex PCR; the TCRdb copy retains only in-frame clones and omits some. The repertoire consists of 200,000 to 250,000 clones, with about 86% occurring once and the leading ten covering 2% to 2.5%. As regards this clone: The junction departs from the called germline gene at one end, perhaps through a read error.

The CDR3 loop spans 13 amino acids. Germline V gene lookup returns CDR1 WNHNN and CDR2 SYGVQD (reference sequence). The chain carries TRBV10-1 and TRBJ2-1; D perhaps matches TRBD2 (6 bases). The sample comprised peripheral blood. This TCR was sampled from a woman in her forties or fifties with acute or convalescent COVID-19. This chain's CDR3 is CASSDELARRLVF. The CDR3 nucleotides are TGCGCCAGCAGTGACGAACTAGCTCGGCGCTTGGTCTTC.